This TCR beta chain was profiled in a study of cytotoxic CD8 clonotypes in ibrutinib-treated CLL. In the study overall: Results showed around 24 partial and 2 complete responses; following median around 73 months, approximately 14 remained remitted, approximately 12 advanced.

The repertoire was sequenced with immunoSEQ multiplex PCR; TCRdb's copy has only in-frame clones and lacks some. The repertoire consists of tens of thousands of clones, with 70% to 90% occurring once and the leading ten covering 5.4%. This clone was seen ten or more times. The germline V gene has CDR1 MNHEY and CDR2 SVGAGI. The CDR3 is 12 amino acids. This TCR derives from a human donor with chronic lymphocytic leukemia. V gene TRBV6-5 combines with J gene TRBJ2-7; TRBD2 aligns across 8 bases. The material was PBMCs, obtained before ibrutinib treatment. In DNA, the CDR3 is TGTGTGTGCGGGAGGCCTTCCTACGAGCAGTACTTC. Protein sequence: CVCGRPSYEQYF.